Listed below are T cell receptor beta chains from one sample, sequenced in a study of control samples from healthy donors and cancer patients. Profiling relied on immunoSEQ multiplex PCR, and the TCRdb table lists in-frame clones only, not all of them. The sample includes roughly 200,000 clones, roughly 93% of them seen just once. Sequencing input: blood. Every receptor here comes from a man aged 18-30 years in good health. The CDR3 runs from the conserved cysteine through the conserved F or W. D genes are given only for firm matches. Size is stated for part of the rows, as once, few or many counts, or as a class when the clone is expanded.

j_gene | d_gene | abundance | v_gene | CDR3nt | CDR3aa
TRBJ1-2 | . | . | TRBV11-2 | TGTGCCAGCAGAACACAACAGGCTGCTAACTATGGCTACACCTTC | CASRTQQAANYGYTF
TRBJ1-4 | TRBD1 | . | TRBV27 | TGTGCCAGCAGTGGGACAGCAACTAATGAAAAACTGTTTTTT | CASSGTATNEKLFF
TRBJ1-2 | . | . | TRBV28 | TGTGCCAGCAGCCTAAGGGTTGGGTACCGCTTCTATGGCTACACCTTC | CASSLRVGYRFYGYTF
TRBJ1-1 | . | few | TRBV18 | TGTGCCAGCTCACCTCGACAGGACACTGAAGCTTTCTTT | CASSPRQDTEAFF
TRBJ1-1 | . | . | TRBV6-6 | TGTGCCAGCAGCCTCAGGGACACGAACACTGAAGCTTTCTTT | CASSLRDTNTEAFF
TRBJ1-6 | . | . | TRBV6-5 | TGTGCCAGCAGCCGAGACAGCGATGGGCCCCTCCACTTT | CASSRDSDGPLHF
TRBJ2-5 | . | . | TRBV6-1 | TGTGCCAGCAGTGAAGTGATGAGGGGGGTGGTTGAGACCCAGTACTTC | CASSEVMRGVVETQYF
TRBJ2-5 | TRBD2 | . | TRBV5-6 | TGTGCCAGCAGCTTAGTAGCGGGTGTACAAGAGACCCAGTACTTC | CASSLVAGVQETQYF
TRBJ2-1 | TRBD2 | . | TRBV14 | TGTGCCAGCAGCCAAGAAAGGGTTAGCGGGGGGACAAATGAGCAGTTCTTC | CASSQERVSGGTNEQFF
TRBJ2-1 | . | . | TRBV3-1/TRBV3-2 | TGTGCCAGCAGCCAAGATCCGAGGCGGGGACCAACCGCGAACAATGAGCAGTTCTTC | CASSQDPRRGPTANNEQFF
TRBJ1-1 | . | once | TRBV2 | TGTGCCACCGTCGACGCGGGTGACACTGAAGCTTTCTTT | CATVDAGDTEAFF
TRBJ1-2 | TRBD1 | . | TRBV28 | TGTGCCGTACAAATACCGCTCGGACAGGGGGCGGATTATGGCTACACCTTC | CAVQIPLGQGADYGYTF
TRBJ2-3 | TRBD2 | . | TRBV9 | TGTGCCAGCAGCGCGGGACTAGCGGGGGGTACAGATACGCAGTATTTT | CASSAGLAGGTDTQYF
TRBJ2-7 | . | . | TRBV3-1/TRBV3-2 | TGTGCCAGCAGCCAACAGGGGATCTACGAGCAGTACTTC | CASSQQGIYEQYF
TRBJ1-6 | . | . | TRBV6-5 | TGTGCCAGCAGCTTTTTCACCAATTCACCCCTCCACTTT | CASSFFTNSPLHF
TRBJ1-2 | TRBD1 | . | TRBV5-4 | TGTGCCAGCAGCCACGGACAGGGGAATGGCTACACCTTC | CASSHGQGNGYTF
TRBJ1-2 | . | . | TRBV2 | TGTGCCAGCCTGGCGGAGCAGGGCCATGGCTACACCTTC | CASLAEQGHGYTF
TRBJ1-2 | . | . | TRBV14 | TGTGCCAGCAGCCTCCGGGACGGGACCTATGGCTACACCTTC | CASSLRDGTYGYTF
TRBJ2-1 | . | . | TRBV4-1 | TGCGCCAGCAGTGTTAGTCCCTACAATGAGCAGTTCTTC | CASSVSPYNEQFF
TRBJ1-2 | . | . | TRBV7-8 | TGTGCCAGCAGCTTAGAGGGCAGGAACTATGGCTACACCTTC | CASSLEGRNYGYTF
TRBJ1-1 | TRBD1 | . | TRBV30 | TGTGCTGCTCAGGACAGGATGAACACTGAAGCTTTCTTT | CAAQDRMNTEAFF
TRBJ1-3 | . | . | TRBV2 | TGTGCCAGCACCCGATCTGGAAACACCATATATTTT | CASTRSGNTIYF
TRBJ1-2 | TRBD1 | . | TRBV7-9 | TGTGCCAGCAGCTTAAGGGACAGTGGCGGCTACACCTTC | CASSLRDSGGYTF
TRBJ1-3 | . | . | TRBV3-1/TRBV3-2 | TGTGCCAGCAGCCAGCCAGGGTATACGAACACCATATATTTT | CASSQPGYTNTIYF
TRBJ1-5 | . | few | TRBV7-8 | TGTGCCAGCAGCTTAAATGCTTATAGCAATCAGCCCCAGCATTTT | CASSLNAYSNQPQHF
TRBJ2-1 | TRBD1 | once | TRBV11-2 | TGTGCCAGCAGCTTAGTGGGACAGGGATACAATGAGCAGTTCTTC | CASSLVGQGYNEQFF
TRBJ2-5 | TRBD1 | . | TRBV18 | TGTGCCAGCTCGCCTATACGGACAGGGGAGGAGACCCAGTACTTC | CASSPIRTGEETQYF
TRBJ1-4 | . | . | TRBV6-5 | TGTGCCAGCAGTCTCCAAACTGAAAAACTGTTTTTT | CASSLQTEKLFF
TRBJ2-7 | . | once | TRBV5-1 | TGCGCCAGCAGCTTGGCCTCCCTGGCCCTCGAGCAGTACTTC | CASSLASLALEQYF